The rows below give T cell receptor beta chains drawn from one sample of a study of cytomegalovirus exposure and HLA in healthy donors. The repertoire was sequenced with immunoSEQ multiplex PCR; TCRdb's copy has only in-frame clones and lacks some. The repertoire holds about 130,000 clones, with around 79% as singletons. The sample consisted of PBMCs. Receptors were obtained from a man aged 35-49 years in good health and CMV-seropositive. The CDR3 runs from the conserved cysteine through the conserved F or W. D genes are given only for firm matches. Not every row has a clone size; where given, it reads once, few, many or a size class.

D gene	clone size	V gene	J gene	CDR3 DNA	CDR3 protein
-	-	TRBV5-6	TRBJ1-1	TGTGCCAGCAGCTTAGCCCGTAAACAGGGCACTGAAGCTTTCTTT	CASSLARKQGTEAFF
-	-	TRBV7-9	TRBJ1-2	TGTGCCAGCAGCTTAGTAGTTACGGGGTTAACCAGGAATGGCTACACCTTC	CASSLVVTGLTRNGYTF
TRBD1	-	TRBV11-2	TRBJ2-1	TGTGCCAGCAGCCCCTGGACAGGCGATGAGCAGTTCTTC	CASSPWTGDEQFF
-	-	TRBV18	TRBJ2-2	TGTGCCAGCTCGCCCAGGGGCGACACCGGGGAGCTGTTTTTT	CASSPRGDTGELFF
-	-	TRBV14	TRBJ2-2	TGTGCCAGCAGCCTACTAGGAGATACCGGGGAGCTGTTTTTT	CASSLLGDTGELFF
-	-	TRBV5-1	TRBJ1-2	TGCGCCAGCAGCTTGGGACAGCCCCTCTATGGCTACACCTTC	CASSLGQPLYGYTF
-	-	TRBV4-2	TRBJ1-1	TGTGCCAGCAGCCAAGATTTTCGGGGGACTGAAGCTTTCTTT	CASSQDFRGTEAFF
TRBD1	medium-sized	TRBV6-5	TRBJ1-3	TGTGCCAGCAGTTCGGACAGGCCTGGAAACACCATATATTTT	CASSSDRPGNTIYF
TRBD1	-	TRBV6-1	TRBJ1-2	TGTGCCAGCAGCCCCCGGGACAGGGGTAACTATGGCTACACCTTC	CASSPRDRGNYGYTF
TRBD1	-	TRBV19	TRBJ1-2	TGTGCCAGTAGTACCGGACAGGGGGGTAACTATGGCTACACCTTC	CASSTGQGGNYGYTF
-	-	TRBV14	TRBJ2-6	TGTGCCAGCAGCCCCGGGAGGGGGCTCCCTGGGGCCAACGTCCTGACTTTC	CASSPGRGLPGANVLTF
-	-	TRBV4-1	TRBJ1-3	TGCGCCAGCAGCCAAGATCGATCGAGGTTTGCTGGAAACACCATATATTTT	CASSQDRSRFAGNTIYF
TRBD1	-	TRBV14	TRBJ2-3	TGTGCCAGCAGCCCACCGGGACAGGGTTTCACAGATACGCAGTATTTT	CASSPPGQGFTDTQYF
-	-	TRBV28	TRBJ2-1	TGTGCCAGCAGTTTCATGGGACTGGGCAATGAGCAGTTCTTC	CASSFMGLGNEQFF
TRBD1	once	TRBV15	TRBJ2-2	TGTGCCACCAGCAGGACTGACAGGGGAGTCGGCGGGGAGCTGTTTTTT	CATSRTDRGVGGELFF
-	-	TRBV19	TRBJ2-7	TGTGCCAGTAGTGCCTCGGTGGGGCGTTCCTACGAGCAGTACTTC	CASSASVGRSYEQYF
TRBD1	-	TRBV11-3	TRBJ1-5	TGTGCCAGCAGCGTACAGGGGAACCTCCGGCCCCAGCATTTT	CASSVQGNLRPQHF
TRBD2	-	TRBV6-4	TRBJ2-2	TGTGCCAGCAGCGCAGGACTAGCGGAAGGGTCCGGGGAGCTGTTTTTT	CASSAGLAEGSGELFF
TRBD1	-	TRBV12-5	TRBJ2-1	TGTGCTAGTGGTTTGGTAGGGGGACAGGGTACCTACAATGAGCAGTTCTTC	CASGLVGGQGTYNEQFF
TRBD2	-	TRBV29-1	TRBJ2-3	TGCAGCGTTGTCGGACTAGCGGGAAGAACAGATACGCAGTATTTT	CSVVGLAGRTDTQYF
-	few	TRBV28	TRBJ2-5	TGTGCCAGCAGTTTAGCGGGACCTCCGGGACAAGAGACCCAGTACTTC	CASSLAGPPGQETQYF
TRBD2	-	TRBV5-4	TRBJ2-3	TGTGCCAGCGGCCGACTAGCGCGAAATGGAAACACAGATACGCAGTATTTT	CASGRLARNGNTDTQYF
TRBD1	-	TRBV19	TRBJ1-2	TGTGCCAGTAGTATGGGACAGGGTGGTGGCTACACCTTC	CASSMGQGGGYTF
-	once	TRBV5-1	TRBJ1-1	TGCGCCAGCAGCCTTTCCCCCGGCGGCACTGAAGCTTTCTTT	CASSLSPGGTEAFF
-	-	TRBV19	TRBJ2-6	TGTGCCAGGGACTCCAGAGGGGCCAACGTCCTGACTTTC	CARDSRGANVLTF
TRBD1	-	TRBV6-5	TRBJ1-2	TGTGCCAGCAGCCTCGGGTTTACAGGGGGTTATGGCTACACCTTC	CASSLGFTGGYGYTF
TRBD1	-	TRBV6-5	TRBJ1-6	TGTGCCAGCAGTTCGGGACAGAGGAAGGGTTCACCCCTCCACTTT	CASSSGQRKGSPLHF
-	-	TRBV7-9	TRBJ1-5	TGTGCCAGCAGCTTAACCCTGAGTCCCCAGCATTTT	CASSLTLSPQHF
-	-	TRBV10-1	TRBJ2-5	TGCGCCAGCCGCGGGGGACATGCGGAGACCCAGTACTTC	CASRGGHAETQYF
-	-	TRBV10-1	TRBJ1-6	TGCGCCAGCAGTAACCGGGGAAATTCACCCCTCCACTTT	CASSNRGNSPLHF
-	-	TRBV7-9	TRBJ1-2	TGTTCCAGCAGCCCCCGCTATGGCTACACCTTC	CSSSPRYGYTF